The 2 T cell receptor beta chains in this list originate from one sample, sequenced in a study of blood T cell repertoires in COVID-19 (dated by TCRdb to between 2020 and 2021). The library was prepared using the immunoSEQ multiplex PCR assay. Held by TCRdb, this immuneACCESS table contains in-frame sequences only and omits some clones. Under half of the omission traces to an unresolved V gene where checked; the cause of the rest is unknown. The sample records more than 100,000 clones, 87% of which are singletons. The top ten clonotypes cover 2% to 3% of the sample. The sequenced material came from peripheral blood. The receptors were gathered from a man aged 45 to 65 with active COVID-19.

The chain joins TRBV9 to TRBJ1-2; no clear D gene. The V end lost 0 bases, the J end lost 3 bases, and 9 bases lay between the germline ends. The length of the CDR3 is 14 residues. The germline gives CDR1 SGDLS, CDR2 YYNGEE. CDR3 nucleotide sequence: TGTGCCAGCAGCGTAGCTGGCGGTGACTATGGCTACACCTTC. As protein: CASSVAGGDYGYTF.

The chain carries TRBV5-6 and TRBJ2-3; a weak D match, TRBD2 (7 bases). The CDR3 is 15 residues long. CDR1 and CDR2 (germline): SGHDT, YYEEEE. Trimming removed 0 bases at V and 5 bases at J, with 13 bases between. CDR3 in DNA: TGTGCCAGCAGCTTGGACGGGGGGCATGGAGATACGCAGTATTTT. Its translation: CASSLDGGHGDTQYF.